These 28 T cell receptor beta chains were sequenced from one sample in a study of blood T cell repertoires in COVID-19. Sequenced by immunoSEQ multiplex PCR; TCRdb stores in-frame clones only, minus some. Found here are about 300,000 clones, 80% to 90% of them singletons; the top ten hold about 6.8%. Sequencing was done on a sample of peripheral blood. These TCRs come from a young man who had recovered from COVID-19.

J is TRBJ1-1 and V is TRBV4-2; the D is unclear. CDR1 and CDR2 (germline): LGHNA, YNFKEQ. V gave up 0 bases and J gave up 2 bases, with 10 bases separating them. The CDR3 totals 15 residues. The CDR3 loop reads CASSQDYGQNTEAFF. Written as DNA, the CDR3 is TGTGCCAGCAGCCAAGATTACGGTCAAAACACTGAAGCTTTCTTT.

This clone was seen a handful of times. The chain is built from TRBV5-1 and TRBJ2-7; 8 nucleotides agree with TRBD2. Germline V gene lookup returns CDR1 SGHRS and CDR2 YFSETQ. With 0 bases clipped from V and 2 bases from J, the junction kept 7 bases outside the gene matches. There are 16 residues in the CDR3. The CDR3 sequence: CASSLAWSSGPYEQYF. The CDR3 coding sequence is TGCGCCAGCAGCTTGGCTTGGTCTAGCGGGCCCTACGAGCAGTACTTC.

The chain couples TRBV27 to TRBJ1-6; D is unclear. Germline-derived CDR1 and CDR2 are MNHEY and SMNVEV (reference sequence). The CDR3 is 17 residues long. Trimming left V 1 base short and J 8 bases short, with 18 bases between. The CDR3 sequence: CASSLYPPRRLDSPLHF. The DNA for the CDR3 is TGTGCCAGCAGTTTATATCCCCCCCGCAGGCTGGATTCACCCCTCCACTTT.

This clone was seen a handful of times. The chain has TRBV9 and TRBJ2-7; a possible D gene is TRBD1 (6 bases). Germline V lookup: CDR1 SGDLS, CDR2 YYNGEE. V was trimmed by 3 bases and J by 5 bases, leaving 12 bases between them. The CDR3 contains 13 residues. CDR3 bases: TGTGCCAGCAGCGGGCAGGGGTCCCACGAGCAGTACTTC. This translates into CASSGQGSHEQYF.

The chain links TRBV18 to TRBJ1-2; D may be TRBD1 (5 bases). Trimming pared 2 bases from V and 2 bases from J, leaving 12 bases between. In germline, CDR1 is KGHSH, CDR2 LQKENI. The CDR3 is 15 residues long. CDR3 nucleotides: TGTGCCAGCTCACCAGGACAATCTGAGAACTATGGCTACACCTTC. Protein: CASSPGQSENYGYTF.

CDR3 bases: TGTGCCAGCGGCCGACAAGAGACCCAGTACTTC. Amino acid sequence: CASGRQETQYF. This chain connects TRBV6-5 to TRBJ2-5; D is ambiguous. The CDR3 is 11 residues long. Trimming removed 8 bases from V and 2 bases from J, with 6 bases in between. Germline CDR1 MNHEY, CDR2 SVGAGI.

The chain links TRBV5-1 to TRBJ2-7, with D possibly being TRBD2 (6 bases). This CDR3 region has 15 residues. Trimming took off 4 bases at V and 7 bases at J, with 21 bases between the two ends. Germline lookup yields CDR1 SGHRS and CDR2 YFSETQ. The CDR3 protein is CASSKGLGLTGEQYF. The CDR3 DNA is TGCGCCAGCAGCAAGGGACTTGGTCTAACTGGGGAGCAGTACTTC.

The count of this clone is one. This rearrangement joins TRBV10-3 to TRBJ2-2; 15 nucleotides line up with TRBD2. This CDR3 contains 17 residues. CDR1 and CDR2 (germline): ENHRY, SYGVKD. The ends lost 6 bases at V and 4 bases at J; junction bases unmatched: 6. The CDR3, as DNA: TGTGCCATCAGGGGGACTAGCGGGGGGCCCGGCACCGGGGAGCTGTTTTTT. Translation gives CAIRGTSGGPGTGELFF.

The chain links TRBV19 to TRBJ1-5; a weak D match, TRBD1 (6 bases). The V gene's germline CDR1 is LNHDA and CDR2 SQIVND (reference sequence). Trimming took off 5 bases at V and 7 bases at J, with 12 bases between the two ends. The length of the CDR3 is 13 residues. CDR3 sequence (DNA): TGTGCCAGTAGTCTCCAGAGGGGGCAGCCCCAGCATTTT. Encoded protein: CASSLQRGQPQHF.

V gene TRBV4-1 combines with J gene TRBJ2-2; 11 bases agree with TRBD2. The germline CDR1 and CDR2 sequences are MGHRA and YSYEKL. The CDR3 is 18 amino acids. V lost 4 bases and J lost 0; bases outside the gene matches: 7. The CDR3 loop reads CASSLPGLAVANTGELFF. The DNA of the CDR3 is TGCGCCAGCAGCCTCCCGGGACTAGCGGTTGCGAACACCGGGGAGCTGTTTTTT.

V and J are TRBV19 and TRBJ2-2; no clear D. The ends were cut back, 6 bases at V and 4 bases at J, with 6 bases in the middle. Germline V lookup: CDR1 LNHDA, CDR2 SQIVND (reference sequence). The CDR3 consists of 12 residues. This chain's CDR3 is CASRLITGELFF. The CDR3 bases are TGTGCCAGTAGACTGATCACCGGGGAGCTGTTTTTT.

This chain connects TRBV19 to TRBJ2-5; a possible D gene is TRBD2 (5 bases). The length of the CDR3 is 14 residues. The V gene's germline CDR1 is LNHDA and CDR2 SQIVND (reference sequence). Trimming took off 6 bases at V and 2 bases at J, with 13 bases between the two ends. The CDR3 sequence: CASRRSGVQETQYF. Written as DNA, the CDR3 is TGTGCCAGTAGACGTTCCGGGGTACAAGAGACCCAGTACTTC.

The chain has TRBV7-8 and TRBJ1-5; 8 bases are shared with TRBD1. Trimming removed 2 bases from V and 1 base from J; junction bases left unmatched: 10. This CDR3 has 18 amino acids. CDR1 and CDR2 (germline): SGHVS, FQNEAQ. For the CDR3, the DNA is TGTGCCAGCAGCTTAATTCAGGGGGCGGGAGGGAGCAATCAGCCCCAGCATTTT. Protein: CASSLIQGAGGSNQPQHF.

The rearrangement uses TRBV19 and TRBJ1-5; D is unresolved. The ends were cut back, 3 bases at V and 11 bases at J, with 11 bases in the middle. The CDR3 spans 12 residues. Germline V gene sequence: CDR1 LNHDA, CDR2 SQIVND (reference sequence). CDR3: CASSIGLWSQHF. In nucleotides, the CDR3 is TGTGCCAGTAGTATTGGGCTCTGGTCCCAGCATTTT. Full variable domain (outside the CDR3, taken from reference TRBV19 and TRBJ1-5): DGGITQSPKYLFRKEGQNVTLSCEQNLNHDAMYWYRQDPGQGLRLIYYSQIVNDFQKGDIAEGYSVSREKKESFPLTVTSAQKNPTAFYLCASSIGLWSQHFGDGTRLSIL.

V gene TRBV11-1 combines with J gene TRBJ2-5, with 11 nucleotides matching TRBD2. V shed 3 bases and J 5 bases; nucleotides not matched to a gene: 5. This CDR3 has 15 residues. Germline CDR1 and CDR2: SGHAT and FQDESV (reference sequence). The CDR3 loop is CASSFTSGSSETQYF. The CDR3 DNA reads TGTGCCAGCAGCTTTACTAGCGGGAGTTCCGAGACCCAGTACTTC.

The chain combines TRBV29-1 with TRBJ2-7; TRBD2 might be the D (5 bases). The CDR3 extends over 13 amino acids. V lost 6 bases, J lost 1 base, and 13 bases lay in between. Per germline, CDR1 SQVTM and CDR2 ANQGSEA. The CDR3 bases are TGCAGCGTCCCCGGGGTAGCTTCCTACGAGCAGTACTTC. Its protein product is CSVPGVASYEQYF.

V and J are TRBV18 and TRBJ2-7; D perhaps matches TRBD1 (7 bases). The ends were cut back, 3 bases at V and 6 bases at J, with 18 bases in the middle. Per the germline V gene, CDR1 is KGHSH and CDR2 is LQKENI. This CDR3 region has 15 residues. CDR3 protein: CASSPAGGPGGEQYF. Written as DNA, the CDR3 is TGTGCCAGCTCACCGGCAGGGGGGCCCGGGGGCGAGCAGTACTTC.

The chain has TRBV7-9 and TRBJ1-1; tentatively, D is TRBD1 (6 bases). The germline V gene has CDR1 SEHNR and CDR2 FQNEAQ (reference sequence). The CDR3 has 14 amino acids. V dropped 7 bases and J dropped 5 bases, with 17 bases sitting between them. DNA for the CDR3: TGTGCCAGCAACATACTAACAGGGTTGACTGAAGCTTTCTTT. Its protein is CASNILTGLTEAFF.

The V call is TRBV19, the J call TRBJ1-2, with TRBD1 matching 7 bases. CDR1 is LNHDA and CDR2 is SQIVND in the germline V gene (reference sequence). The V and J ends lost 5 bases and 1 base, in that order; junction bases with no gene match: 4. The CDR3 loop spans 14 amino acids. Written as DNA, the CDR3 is TGTGCCAGTAGTCCTTCAGGGGGTAACTATGGCTACACCTTC. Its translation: CASSPSGGNYGYTF. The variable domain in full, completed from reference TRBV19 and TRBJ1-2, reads DGGITQSPKYLFRKEGQNVTLSCEQNLNHDAMYWYRQDPGQGLRLIYYSQIVNDFQKGDIAEGYSVSREKKESFPLTVTSAQKNPTAFYLCASSPSGGNYGYTFGSGTRLTVV.

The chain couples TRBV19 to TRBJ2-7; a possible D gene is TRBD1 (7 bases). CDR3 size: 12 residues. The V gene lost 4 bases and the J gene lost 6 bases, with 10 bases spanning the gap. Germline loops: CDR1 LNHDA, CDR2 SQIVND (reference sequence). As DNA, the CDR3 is TGTGCCAGTAGTACCCAGGGGGGCGAGCAGTACTTC. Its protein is CASSTQGGEQYF.

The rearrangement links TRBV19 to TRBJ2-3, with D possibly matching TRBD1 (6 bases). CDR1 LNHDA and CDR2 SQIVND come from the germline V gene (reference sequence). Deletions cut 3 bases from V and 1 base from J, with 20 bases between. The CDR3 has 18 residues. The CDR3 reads CASSIRPVRGRGTDTQYF. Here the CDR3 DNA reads TGTGCCAGTAGTATTAGACCTGTCAGGGGACGGGGCACAGATACGCAGTATTTT.

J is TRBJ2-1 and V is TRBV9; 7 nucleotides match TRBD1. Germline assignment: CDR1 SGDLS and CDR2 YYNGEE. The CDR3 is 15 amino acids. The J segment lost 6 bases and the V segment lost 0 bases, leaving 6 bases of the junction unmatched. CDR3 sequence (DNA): TGTGCCAGCAGCGTAGGAGGGACAGCAGGCAATGAGCAGTTCTTC. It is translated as CASSVGGTAGNEQFF.

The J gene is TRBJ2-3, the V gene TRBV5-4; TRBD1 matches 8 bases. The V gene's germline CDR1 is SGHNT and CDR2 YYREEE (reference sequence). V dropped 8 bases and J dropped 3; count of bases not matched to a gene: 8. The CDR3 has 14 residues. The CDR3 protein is CASQTGAFTDTQYF. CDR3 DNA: TGTGCCAGTCAGACAGGGGCCTTTACAGATACGCAGTATTTT.

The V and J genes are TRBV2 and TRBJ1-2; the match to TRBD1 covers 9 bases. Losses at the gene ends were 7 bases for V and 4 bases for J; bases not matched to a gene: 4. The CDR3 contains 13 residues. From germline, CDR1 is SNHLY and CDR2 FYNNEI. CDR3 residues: CASTKTGGYGYTF. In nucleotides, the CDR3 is TGTGCCAGCACCAAGACAGGGGGCTATGGCTACACCTTC.

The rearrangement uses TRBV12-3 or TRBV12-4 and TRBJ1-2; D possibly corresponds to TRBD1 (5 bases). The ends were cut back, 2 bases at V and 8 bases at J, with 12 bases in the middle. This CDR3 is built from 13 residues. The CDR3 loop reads CASSLNWAGGYTF. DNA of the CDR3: TGTGCCAGCAGTTTAAATTGGGCAGGGGGCTACACCTTC.

The CDR3 DNA reads as TGTGCCAGCAGTTTTCCCAGGGCGCTACAAGAGACCCAGTACTTC. This translates into CASSFPRALQETQYF. This rearrangement joins TRBV27 to TRBJ2-5; D might be TRBD1 (5 bases). V gave up 3 bases and J gave up 2 bases, with 13 bases separating them. The CDR3 is made up of 15 amino acids. Germline lookup yields CDR1 MNHEY and CDR2 SMNVEV (reference sequence).

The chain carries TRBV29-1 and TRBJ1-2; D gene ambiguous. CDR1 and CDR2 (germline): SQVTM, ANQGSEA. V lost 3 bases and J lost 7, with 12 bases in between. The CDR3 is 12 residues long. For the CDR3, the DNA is TGCAGCGTTGAGAGGTGGGAGGGTGGCTACACCTTC. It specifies CSVERWEGGYTF.

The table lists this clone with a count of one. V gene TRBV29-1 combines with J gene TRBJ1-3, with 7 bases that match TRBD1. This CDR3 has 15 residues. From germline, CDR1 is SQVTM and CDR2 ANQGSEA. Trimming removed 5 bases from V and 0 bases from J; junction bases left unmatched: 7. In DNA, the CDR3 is TGCAGCGTTATGACAGGGACTGACTCTGGAAACACCATATATTTT. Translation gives CSVMTGTDSGNTIYF.